This T cell receptor (beta chain) was observed in a study of T cell changes during pregnancy in multiple sclerosis. The germline V and J ends were trimmed by 4 bases and 0 bases, with 12 bases remaining between them. The CDR3 sequence is 15 residues long. Germline V lookup: CDR1 LGHNA, CDR2 YNFKEQ. Sequencing used immunoSEQ multiplex PCR; TCRdb keeps in-frame clones, though not all of them. Among around 58,000 clones, more than 85% were seen once, and the ten largest hold about 0.9%. The chain employs TRBV4-2 and TRBJ2-5; D is uncertain. This sample comprised peripheral blood, obtained before pregnancy. The sequence was collected from a female donor with multiple sclerosis, enrolled in a pregnancy study. The CDR3 DNA follows: TGTGCCAGCAGCCTTTGGGCCTCTTACCAAGAGACCCAGTACTTC. It translates to CASSLWASYQETQYF.